Below are 27 T cell receptor beta chains sequenced from a single sample in a study of cytotoxic CD8 clonotypes in ibrutinib-treated CLL. Clones were read by immunoSEQ multiplex PCR, and TCRdb kept only the in-frame ones, dropping some. Among some 120,000 clones listed, approximately 58% were seen once. This specimen consisted of PBMCs, obtained after 24 months of ibrutinib treatment. These receptors all stem from a human donor with chronic lymphocytic leukemia.

In its sample, this clone was seen a few times. The chain couples TRBV5-1 to TRBJ2-7; no definite D call. The CDR3 runs to 11 residues. Germline CDR1 SGHRS, CDR2 YFSETQ. V dropped 7 bases and J dropped 5 bases, with 10 bases sitting between them. The CDR3 nucleotides are TGCGCCAGCCGTAACATGGACGAGCAGTACTTC. This codes for CASRNMDEQYF.

The chain employs TRBV9 and TRBJ1-1; D is ambiguous. The CDR3 sequence is 14 residues long. Germline V CDR1 and CDR2: SGDLS, YYNGEE. V was trimmed by 7 bases and J by 2 bases, leaving 15 bases between them. The CDR3 nucleotides read TGTGCCAGCTATAGCGGGGTACCCAACACTGAAGCTTTCTTT. It is translated as CASYSGVPNTEAFF.

A word on this clone: At one boundary the junction diverges from the germline segment, which might be a read error. Other DNA sequences in the sample encode the same CDR3. This rearrangement joins TRBV6-6 to TRBJ1-3; D gene unclear. CDR3 length: 14 amino acids. Germline CDR1 and CDR2: MNHNY and SVGAGI (reference sequence). The CDR3 DNA follows: TGTGCTAGCATGAACGGGGACTCTGGAAACACCATATATTTT. Translated, it gives CASMNGDSGNTIYF.

V and J are TRBV14 and TRBJ2-2, with 8 bases that match TRBD1. Germline trimming cut 4 bases from V and 2 bases from J; bases unmatched to any gene: 15. Germline V gives CDR1 SGHDN, CDR2 FVKESK. The length of the CDR3 is 19 residues. The CDR3 sequence: CASSPGDRLLGANTGELFF. In DNA, the CDR3 is TGTGCCAGCAGCCCTGGGGACAGGCTACTAGGGGCTAACACCGGGGAGCTGTTTTTT.

V and J are TRBV28 and TRBJ2-2, with 10 bases aligning to TRBD2. CDR3 length: 15 residues. Germline trimming cut 5 bases from V and 6 bases from J; bases unmatched to any gene: 6. The germline CDR1 and CDR2 sequences are MDHEN and SYDVKM. The chain's CDR3 is CASSPLAGVAGELFF. DNA for the CDR3: TGTGCCAGCAGTCCCCTAGCGGGGGTCGCCGGGGAGCTGTTTTTT.

This chain links TRBV10-3 with TRBJ2-3; either TRBD1 or TRBD2 may supply D (5 bases each). Germline V CDR1 and CDR2: ENHRY, SYGVKD. The CDR3 contains 15 residues. Deletions cut 4 bases from V and 2 bases from J, with 13 bases between. The CDR3 sequence is CAISGGPADTDTQYF. CDR3 coding DNA: TGTGCCATCAGTGGGGGACCGGCCGACACAGATACGCAGTATTTT.

In its sample, this clone was seen a few times. The chain employs TRBV7-9 and TRBJ2-7; 11 bases are shared with TRBD2. The CDR3 is 15 amino acids. The V gene end was trimmed by 5 bases and the J gene end by 12 bases; junction bases not matched to a gene: 15. In germline, CDR1 is SEHNR, CDR2 FQNEAQ (reference sequence). CDR3 nucleotides: TGTGCCAGCAGCCCTATAGAAGTAGCGGGGGGGCCTCGGTACTTC. Its translation: CASSPIEVAGGPRYF.

This clone was counted only a few times. This chain uses TRBV6-6 with TRBJ1-5, with 7 bases aligning to TRBD1. The CDR3 consists of 14 residues. J gave up 3 bases and V 6 bases, and 5 bases lay outside the gene matches. In germline, CDR1 is MNHNY, CDR2 SVGAGI (reference sequence). The CDR3 DNA reads TGTGCCAGCAGACTGGGACAGCTCAATCAGCCCCAGCATTTT. Protein product: CASRLGQLNQPQHF.

In its sample, this clone was seen a few times. J is TRBJ1-5 and V is TRBV7-8; 10 bases line up with TRBD1. Germline V gives CDR1 SGHVS, CDR2 FQNEAQ. CDR3 length: 17 amino acids. V shed 1 base and J 1 base; nucleotides not matched to a gene: 4. CDR3 loop: CASSLGDRGPSNQPQHF. The CDR3 nucleotides are TGTGCCAGCAGCTTAGGGGACAGGGGACCAAGCAATCAGCCCCAGCATTTT.

This clone showed up just once. V is TRBV9 and J is TRBJ2-2; 7 bases match TRBD1. The CDR3 extends over 16 amino acids. From germline, CDR1 is SGDLS and CDR2 YYNGEE. Trimming cost V 1 base and J 5 bases; bases outside gene matches: 8. Here the CDR3 reads CASSVTWTGATGELFF. The CDR3 DNA follows: TGTGCCAGCAGCGTAACCTGGACAGGTGCTACCGGGGAGCTGTTTTTT.

This clone was observed a handful of times. V and J are TRBV30 and TRBJ1-1; the D is unclear. The CDR3 loop spans 13 amino acids. From germline, CDR1 is GTSNPN and CDR2 SVGIG (reference sequence). The ends were cut back, 4 bases at V and 2 bases at J, with 11 bases in the middle. CDR3 nucleotide sequence: TGTGCCTGGAAACAAACAGTTAACACTGAAGCTTTCTTT. Protein product: CAWKQTVNTEAFF.

The rearrangement joins TRBV7-9 to TRBJ1-3; D is unresolved. Trimming pared 4 bases from V and 2 bases from J, leaving 12 bases between. Germline V gives CDR1 SEHNR, CDR2 FQNEAQ (reference sequence). This CDR3 region has 15 residues. The chain's CDR3 is CASSSSLYTGNTIYF. CDR3 nucleotides: TGTGCCAGCAGCTCCTCACTTTACACTGGAAACACCATATATTTT.

There are many counts of this clone. The rearrangement uses TRBV7-8 and TRBJ2-5; D unresolved. Trimming pared 1 base from V and 7 bases from J, leaving 13 bases between. The CDR3 has 14 residues. The germline V gene has CDR1 SGHVS and CDR2 FQNEAQ. This CDR3 reads CASSLVDLSRTQYF. DNA of the CDR3: TGTGCCAGCAGCTTAGTAGACTTGTCACGGACCCAGTACTTC.

This chain connects TRBV5-6 to TRBJ2-1, with 8 positions matching TRBD1. Trimming took 0 bases from V and 5 from J; bases not matched to a gene: 4. The germline V gene has CDR1 SGHDT and CDR2 YYEEEE. The length of the CDR3 is 15 residues. This CDR3 is CASSLDRGFDNEQFF. The CDR3 nucleotides are TGTGCCAGCAGCTTGGACAGGGGGTTTGACAATGAGCAGTTCTTC.

This clone was found many times. The chain uses TRBV7-9 and TRBJ2-2; perhaps TRBD2 as D (5 bases). V was cut by 5 bases and J by 0 bases, with 7 bases left in between. The CDR3 spans 14 residues. Germline V CDR1 and CDR2: SEHNR, FQNEAQ (reference sequence). The CDR3 loop is CASSAGTNTGELFF. CDR3 DNA: TGTGCCAGCAGCGCCGGGACGAACACCGGGGAGCTGTTTTTT.

The J gene is TRBJ1-2, the V gene TRBV6-1; D perhaps matches TRBD1 (6 bases). The CDR3 covers 14 residues. Germline CDR1 is MNHNS and CDR2 is SASEGT. V was pared by 4 bases and J by 8 bases, with 17 bases between. The CDR3 sequence is CASSATGPNNGYTF. The CDR3 DNA sequence: TGTGCCAGCAGTGCAACAGGGCCGAATAACGGCTACACCTTC.

The chain uses TRBV2 and TRBJ1-5, with D tentatively TRBD1 (5 bases). The CDR3 is 16 residues long. CDR1 and CDR2 (germline): SNHLY, FYNNEI. V dropped 3 bases and J dropped 1 base, with 13 bases sitting between them. CDR3 sequence reads: CASSDDSAGSNQPQHF. The CDR3 nucleotides are TGTGCCAGCAGTGATGACTCGGCAGGGAGCAATCAGCCCCAGCATTTT.

This clone came up many times. The chain joins TRBV6-1 to TRBJ1-1; perhaps TRBD1 as D (6 bases). V was pared by 2 bases and J by 4 bases, with 17 bases between. Germline lookup yields CDR1 MNHNS and CDR2 SASEGT. The CDR3 extends over 16 amino acids. The CDR3 sequence is CASSELSRGEFTEAFF. In DNA, the CDR3 is TGTGCCAGCAGTGAACTCTCAAGGGGGGAATTCACTGAAGCTTTCTTT.

DNA for the CDR3: TGTGCCAGCAGCTCGTCAAGATCTCCTCTCAATGAGCAGTTCTTC. As protein: CASSSSRSPLNEQFF. The gene calls are TRBV7-9 and TRBJ2-1; D is unresolved. CDR1 and CDR2 from the germline V gene are SEHNR and FQNEAQ (reference sequence). This CDR3 has 15 amino acids. Deletions cut 4 bases from V and 6 bases from J, with 16 bases between.

The J gene is TRBJ1-1, the V gene TRBV2; D perhaps matches TRBD1 (5 bases). CDR3 size: 18 residues. CDR1 SNHLY and CDR2 FYNNEI come from the germline V gene. Trimming removed 0 bases at V and 5 bases at J, with 22 bases between. The CDR3 here is CASSEAAGGRLGGTEAFF. In DNA, the CDR3 is TGTGCCAGCAGTGAAGCGGCGGGTGGCCGTCTTGGGGGGACTGAAGCTTTCTTT.

There are a few counts of this clone. The chain joins TRBV30 to TRBJ1-2, with 8 bases identical to TRBD1. Germline trimming cut 4 bases from V and 4 bases from J; bases unmatched to any gene: 8. The CDR3 sequence is 14 residues long. Germline CDR1 is GTSNPN and CDR2 is SVGIG (reference sequence). The CDR3 DNA is TGTGCCTGGACTACGGGACAGGCGGTCTATGGCTACACCTTC. This gives the protein CAWTTGQAVYGYTF.

Written as DNA, the CDR3 is TGTGCCAGCAGCCCCTCCGGACTAGCGGACTACAATGAGCAGTTCTTC. Amino acid sequence: CASSPSGLADYNEQFF. This chain joins TRBV9 and TRBJ2-1; 10 positions agree with TRBD2. This CDR3 is built from 16 residues. The germline gives CDR1 SGDLS, CDR2 YYNGEE. Trimming took 4 bases from V and 3 from J; bases not matched to a gene: 7.

The genes are TRBV21-1 and TRBJ2-5; the DNA was not used to check the table's D call, TRBD2. TRBV21-1 corresponds to a pseudogene. CDR3 length: 12 residues. The CDR3 nucleotides are TGTGCCAGCAACGGGAGCCAAGAGACCCAGTACTTC. It encodes CASNGSQETQYF.

The chain links TRBV4-1 to TRBJ1-3, with D uncertain. V lost 0 bases to trimming and J lost 1 base, with 10 bases between them. The germline V gene has CDR1 MGHRA and CDR2 YSYEKL. The CDR3 loop spans 16 amino acids. The CDR3 DNA follows: TGCGCCAGCAGCCAAGAAGTGCCAACTTCTGGAAACACCATATATTTT. Translating gives CASSQEVPTSGNTIYF.

The chain recombines TRBV7-3 with TRBJ2-1, with 9 bases identical to TRBD1. The germline V gene has CDR1 SGHTA and CDR2 FQGTGA. The CDR3 totals 14 residues. The trim removed 5 bases at V and 7 bases at J, leaving 6 bases unmatched. For the CDR3, the DNA is TGTGCCAGCAGCCCTACAGGGGGCAGGAATGAGCAGTTCTTC. This codes for CASSPTGGRNEQFF.

The table lists this clone with a few counts. The genes are TRBV7-2 and TRBJ2-3; a possible D gene is TRBD1 (6 bases). Germline assignment: CDR1 SGHTA and CDR2 FQGNSA. CDR3 length: 15 amino acids. V lost 4 bases and J 1 base, leaving 12 bases between the germline ends. The CDR3 DNA reads as TGTGCCAGCAGCTCAAACAGGGTCGGCACAGATACGCAGTATTTT. It specifies CASSSNRVGTDTQYF.

The chain is built from TRBV7-8 and TRBJ2-1; 10 bases are a match to TRBD2. The trim removed 5 bases at V and 9 bases at J, leaving 7 bases unmatched. Germline-derived CDR1 and CDR2 are SGHVS and FQNEAQ. The CDR3 loop spans 14 amino acids. The DNA of the CDR3 is TGTGCCAGCAGCCCAGCGGGGGGGCTGGGTGAGCAGTTCTTC. Translated: CASSPAGGLGEQFF.